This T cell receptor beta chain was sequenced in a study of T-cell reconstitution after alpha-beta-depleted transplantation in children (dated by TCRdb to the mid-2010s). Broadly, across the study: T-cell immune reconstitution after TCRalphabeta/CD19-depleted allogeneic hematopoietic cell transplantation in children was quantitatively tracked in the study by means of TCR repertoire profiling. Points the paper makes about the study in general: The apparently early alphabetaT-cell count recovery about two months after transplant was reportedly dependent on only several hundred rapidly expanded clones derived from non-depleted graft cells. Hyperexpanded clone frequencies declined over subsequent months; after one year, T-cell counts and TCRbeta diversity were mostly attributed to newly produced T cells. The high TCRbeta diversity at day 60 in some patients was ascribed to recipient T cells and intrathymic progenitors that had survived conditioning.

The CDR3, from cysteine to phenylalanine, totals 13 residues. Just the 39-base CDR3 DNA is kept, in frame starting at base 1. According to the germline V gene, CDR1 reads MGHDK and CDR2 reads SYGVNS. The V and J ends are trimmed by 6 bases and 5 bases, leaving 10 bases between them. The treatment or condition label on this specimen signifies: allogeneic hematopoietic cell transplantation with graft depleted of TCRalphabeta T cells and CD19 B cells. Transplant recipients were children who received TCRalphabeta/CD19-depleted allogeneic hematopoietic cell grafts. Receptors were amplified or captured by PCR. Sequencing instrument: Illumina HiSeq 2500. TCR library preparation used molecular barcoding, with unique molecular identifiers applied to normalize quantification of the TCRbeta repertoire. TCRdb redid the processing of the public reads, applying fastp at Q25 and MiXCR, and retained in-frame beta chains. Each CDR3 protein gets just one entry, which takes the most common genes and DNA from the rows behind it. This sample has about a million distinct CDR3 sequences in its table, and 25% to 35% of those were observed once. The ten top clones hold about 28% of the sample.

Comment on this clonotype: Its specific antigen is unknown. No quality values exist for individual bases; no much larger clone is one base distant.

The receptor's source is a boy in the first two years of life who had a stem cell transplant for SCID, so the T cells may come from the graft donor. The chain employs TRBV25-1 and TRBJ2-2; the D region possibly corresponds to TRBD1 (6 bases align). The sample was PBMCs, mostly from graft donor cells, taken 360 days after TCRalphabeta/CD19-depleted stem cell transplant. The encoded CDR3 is CASRGTGTGELFF. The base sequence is TGTGCCAGCAGGGGTACAGGGACCGGGGAGCTGTTTTTT.